The 19 T cell receptor beta chains presented below share a single source sample, sequenced in a study of long-term antiretroviral therapy in people with HIV. Run at survey level, the immunoSEQ assay was version v3.0. Produced via immunoSEQ multiplex PCR; TCRdb's table is partial and in-frame only. The table lists about 16,000 clones, around 88% of them singletons. The specimen was unsorted PBMCs, collected more than 2.2 years before starting antiretroviral therapy. These receptors all stem from a woman under 40 with HIV.

The V and J genes are TRBV5-6 and TRBJ2-3, with 12 bases lining up with TRBD1. In germline, CDR1 is SGHDT, CDR2 YYEEEE. The J segment lost 2 bases and the V segment lost 4 bases, leaving 5 bases of the junction unmatched. The CDR3 is made up of 16 amino acids. The CDR3 loop reads CASSGKGQGATDTQYF. The CDR3 DNA follows: TGTGCCAGCAGCGGGAAGGGACAGGGGGCCACAGATACGCAGTATTTT.

This chain joins TRBV2 and TRBJ2-3; D is undetermined. The CDR3 has 14 residues. Germline V gives CDR1 SNHLY, CDR2 FYNNEI. With 9 bases removed from V and 3 bases from J, the gap between germline ends came to 16 bases. CDR3 in amino acids: CASTPQGRTDTQYF. The CDR3 bases are TGTGCCAGTACTCCACAAGGAAGGACAGATACGCAGTATTTT. The entire variable domain, with the rest obtained from reference TRBV2 and TRBJ2-3, is as follows: EPEVTQTPSHQVTQMGQEVILRCVPISNHLYFYWYRQILGQKVEFLVSFYNNEISEKSEIFDDQFSVERPDGSNFTLKIRSTKLEDSAMYFCASTPQGRTDTQYFGPGTRLTVL.

The sample holds a few counts of this clone. The chain joins TRBV4-2 to TRBJ2-7, with 9 nucleotides matching TRBD1. The germline gives CDR1 LGHNA, CDR2 YNFKEQ. The J segment lost 0 bases and the V segment lost 0 bases, leaving 9 bases of the junction unmatched. CDR3 size: 18 residues. DNA for the CDR3: TGTGCCAGCAGCCAAGAATGGACAGGGGATCACGGCTCCTACGAGCAGTACTTC. Translation gives CASSQEWTGDHGSYEQYF.

The chain links TRBV6-5 to TRBJ1-2; no reliable D call. V lost 10 bases and J lost 8, with 11 bases in between. This CDR3 is 10 amino acids long. Per germline, CDR1 MNHEY and CDR2 SVGAGI. The CDR3 here is CATLGQGYTF. The DNA for the CDR3 is TGTGCCACCCTCGGCCAAGGCTACACCTTC.

V usage is TRBV7-2 and J usage is TRBJ1-5; no reliable D call. Per germline, CDR1 SGHTA and CDR2 FQGNSA. V was pared by 4 bases and J by 2 bases, with 9 bases between. This CDR3 has 14 amino acids. Here the CDR3 DNA reads TGTGCCAGCAGCTCGCCGAATGGCAATCAGCCCCAGCATTTT. Its protein product is CASSSPNGNQPQHF. Together with reference TRBV7-2 and TRBJ1-5, the CDR3 gives the full variable domain: GAGVSQSPSNKVTEKGKDVELRCDPISGHTALYWYRQSLGQGLEFLIYFQGNSAPDKSGLPSDRFSAERTGGSVSTLTIQRTQQEDSAVYLCASSSPNGNQPQHFGDGTRLSIL.

J is TRBJ1-1 and V is TRBV7-3, with 7 bases lining up with TRBD1. The germline gives CDR1 SGHTA, CDR2 FQGTGA. V dropped 1 base and J dropped 6; count of bases not matched to a gene: 5. The CDR3 is 14 residues long. The chain's CDR3 is CASSLNTGVSEAFF. The CDR3 nucleotides are TGTGCCAGCAGCTTAAATACAGGGGTCTCTGAAGCTTTCTTT.

The chain combines TRBV14 with TRBJ1-1, with 9 positions matching TRBD1. The germline V gene encodes CDR1 SGHDN and CDR2 FVKESK. The CDR3 is 15 amino acids. V shed 0 bases, J shed 6 bases, and the junction held 5 bases outside the gene matches. The CDR3 loop is CASSQERTGVSEAFF. The CDR3 region has the DNA TGTGCCAGCAGCCAAGAGCGGACAGGGGTGTCTGAAGCTTTCTTT.

The chain recombines TRBV10-3 with TRBJ1-2; possibly TRBD1 for D (6 bases). CDR1 is ENHRY, CDR2 SYGVKD, per germline. The CDR3 contains 15 residues. V lost 5 bases and J 2 bases, leaving 15 bases between the germline ends. The CDR3 region is CAISLSQGLNYGYTF. The DNA for the CDR3 is TGTGCCATCAGTTTATCCCAGGGGTTAAACTATGGCTACACCTTC.

This clone was picked up one time. V and J are TRBV27 and TRBJ1-5; D unclear. Between the trimmed V and J ends, which lost 6 bases and 4 bases, there was a span of 10 bases. The CDR3 spans 13 residues. Germline CDR1 MNHEY, CDR2 SMNVEV (reference sequence). This chain's CDR3 is CASRSVRNQPQHF. DNA for the CDR3: TGTGCCAGCAGATCGGTGCGAAATCAGCCCCAGCATTTT.

The chain employs TRBV9 and TRBJ2-3; D is possibly TRBD1 (6 bases). The CDR3 runs 16 residues. V was shortened by 0 bases and J by 8 bases, with 19 bases between the two germline ends. Germline V CDR1 and CDR2: SGDLS, YYNGEE. The CDR3 DNA reads as TGTGCCAGCAGCGTAGGAGGCAGGGGCGATTTTGGTACGCAGTATTTT. Protein sequence: CASSVGGRGDFGTQYF.

This chain joins TRBV18 and TRBJ1-1; D gene unclear. The CDR3 contains 16 residues. Germline-derived CDR1 and CDR2 are KGHSH and LQKENI. V lost 0 bases and J lost 4, with 15 bases in between. The CDR3 DNA follows: TGTGCCAGCTCACCACCGAGGGCAGGTGGTAGCACTGAAGCTTTCTTT. Translated: CASSPPRAGGSTEAFF.

The V gene is TRBV11-2, the J gene TRBJ2-7; the D gene could be TRBD1 or TRBD2 (6 bases each). Germline CDR1 and CDR2: SGHAT and FQNNGV. This CDR3 has 14 amino acids. The V end was cut by 3 bases, the J end by 7 bases, with 16 bases between. The CDR3 region is CASSFGGGRGEQYF. CDR3 DNA sequence: TGTGCCAGCAGCTTCGGTGGGGGGCGCGGGGAGCAGTACTTC. The full variable domain, completed using reference TRBV11-2 and TRBJ2-7, is EAGVAQSPRYKIIEKRQSVAFWCNPISGHATLYWYQQILGQGPKLLIQFQNNGVVDDSQLPKDRFSAERLKGVDSTLKIQPAKLEDSAVYLCASSFGGGRGEQYFGPGTRLTVT.

The V call is TRBV28, the J call TRBJ1-2; a possible D gene is TRBD1 (5 bases). V lost 5 bases and J 0 bases, leaving 16 bases between the germline ends. Germline CDR1 MDHEN, CDR2 SYDVKM. This CDR3 region has 16 residues. The CDR3 protein is CASSLPGHSANYGYTF. CDR3 in DNA: TGTGCCAGCAGTCTGCCCGGACACAGCGCTAACTATGGCTACACCTTC.

V usage is TRBV2 and J usage is TRBJ2-3; the match to TRBD1 covers 8 bases. Germline CDR1 is SNHLY and CDR2 is FYNNEI. V shed 5 bases, J shed 1 base, and the junction held 11 bases outside the gene matches. This CDR3 spans 17 amino acids. The CDR3 loop reads CASSPTLGQGRTDTQYF. CDR3 in DNA: TGTGCCAGCAGTCCTACCCTAGGACAGGGACGCACAGATACGCAGTATTTT.

The J gene is TRBJ2-2, the V gene TRBV27; 8 nucleotides match TRBD2. Looked up from germline, CDR1 is MNHEY and CDR2 is SMNVEV (reference sequence). This CDR3 is built from 17 residues. The V segment lost 6 bases and the J segment 8 bases; nucleotides outside the gene matches: 17. CDR3 sequence reads: CASRRPPGLGGIGELFF. The DNA of the CDR3 is TGTGCCAGCAGACGACCCCCGGGACTAGGTGGTATAGGGGAGCTGTTTTTT.

The rearrangement uses TRBV6-4 and TRBJ2-3, with D unclear. V was cut by 4 bases and J by 0 bases, with 14 bases left in between. CDR3 size: 16 residues. Germline lookup yields CDR1 MRHNA and CDR2 SNTAGT. The CDR3 sequence: CASSANPGPSTDTQYF. CDR3 DNA sequence: TGTGCCAGCAGTGCAAACCCCGGGCCCAGCACAGATACGCAGTATTTT.

The rearrangement uses TRBV7-2 and TRBJ2-3; a weak D match, TRBD1 (6 bases). Trimming stripped 3 bases from V and 3 bases from J, with 13 bases between. Germline CDR1 is SGHTA and CDR2 is FQGNSA. The CDR3 has 15 amino acids. The CDR3 DNA reads TGTGCCAGCAGCTTGGGGCAGGGGAGAACAGATACGCAGTATTTT. This encodes CASSLGQGRTDTQYF.

This rearrangement joins TRBV10-3 to TRBJ2-7; 9 bases map to TRBD1. The CDR3 sequence is 15 residues long. V was pared by 5 bases and J by 5 bases, with 10 bases of the junction left unmatched. Germline-derived CDR1 and CDR2 are ENHRY and SYGVKD. Written as DNA, the CDR3 is TGTGCCATCAGTACCCCGGGACAGGGACGGAACGAGCAGTACTTC. Translation gives CAISTPGQGRNEQYF.

The chain joins TRBV6-1 to TRBJ1-6; tentatively, D is TRBD1 (5 bases). This CDR3 spans 14 amino acids. Germline CDR1 and CDR2: MNHNS and SASEGT. Between the trimmed V and J ends, which lost 6 bases and 9 bases, there was a span of 15 bases. The CDR3 nucleotides read TGTGCCAGCAGCCAGAGTGGGGCAGGTTCACCCCTCCACTTT. Encoded protein: CASSQSGAGSPLHF.